This T cell receptor (beta chain) was obtained from a study of OX40 agonist ivuxolimab in advanced cancers. Generated by immunoSEQ multiplex PCR, the TCRdb table keeps only in-frame clones and is missing some. The data contain some 45,000 clones, around nine tenths of them seen just once; the ten biggest clones take up 13%. The germline CDR1 and CDR2 sequences are SGHAT and FQNNGV. Between the trimmed V and J ends, which lost 3 bases and 0 bases, there was a span of 6 bases. The CDR3 loop spans 13 amino acids. The sequences come from CD4+ or CD8+ T cells sorted from blood, collected in a trial of the OX40 agonist ivuxolimab. The origin of this receptor is an adult with an advanced solid tumor such as melanoma, head and neck, liver or kidney cancer. The J gene is TRBJ2-7, the V gene TRBV11-2; D possibly corresponds to TRBD2 (5 bases). Here the CDR3 reads CASSLEASYEQYF. Written as DNA, the CDR3 is TGTGCCAGCAGCTTGGAGGCCTCCTACGAGCAGTACTTC.